Sequencing of this TCR beta chain was carried out in a study of blood T cell repertoires in COVID-19. Study-wide background: Spain, Italy and the United States supplied samples that represented acute and convalescent COVID-19. The cDNA or gDNA used as material had been derived from T cells, B-cell-depleted T cells, or PBMCs.

The Seattle site enrolled patients during active infection and followed them longitudinally. Germline-derived CDR1 and CDR2 are KGHDR and SFDVKD. The CDR3 consists of 15 residues. The V and J ends lost 3 bases and 4 bases, in that order; junction bases with no gene match: 2. TCRdb keeps only in-frame clones here, not all; method: immunoSEQ multiplex PCR. The sample contains approximately 160,000 clones, around 86% of which appear only once. Material for sequencing was peripheral blood. This clonotype was obtained from a man aged 55 to 70 with COVID-19, enrolled during active disease. The rearrangement joins TRBV24-1 to TRBJ2-3, with 11 positions matching TRBD1. Written as DNA, the CDR3 is TGTGCCACCAGTGATCGGACAGGGGGCCCAGATACGCAGTATTTT. Protein sequence: CATSDRTGGPDTQYF.